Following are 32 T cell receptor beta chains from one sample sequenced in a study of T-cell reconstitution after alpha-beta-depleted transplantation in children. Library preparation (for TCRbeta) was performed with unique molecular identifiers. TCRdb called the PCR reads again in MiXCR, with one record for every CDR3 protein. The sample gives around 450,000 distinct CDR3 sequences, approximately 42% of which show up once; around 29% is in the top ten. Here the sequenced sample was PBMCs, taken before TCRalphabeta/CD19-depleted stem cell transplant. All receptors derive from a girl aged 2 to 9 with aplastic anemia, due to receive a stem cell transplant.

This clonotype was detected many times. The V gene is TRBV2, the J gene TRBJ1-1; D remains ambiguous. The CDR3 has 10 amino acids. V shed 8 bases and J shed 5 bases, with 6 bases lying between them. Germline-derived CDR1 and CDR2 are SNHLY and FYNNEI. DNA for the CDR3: TGTGCCAGCCGGGGAACTGAAGCTTTCTTT. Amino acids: CASRGTEAFF.

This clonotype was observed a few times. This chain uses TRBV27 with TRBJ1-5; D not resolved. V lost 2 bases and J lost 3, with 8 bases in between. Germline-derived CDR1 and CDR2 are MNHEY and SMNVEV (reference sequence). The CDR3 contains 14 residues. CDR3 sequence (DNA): TGTGCCAGCAGTTTAGGACTTTCCAATCAGCCCCAGCATTTT. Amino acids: CASSLGLSNQPQHF.

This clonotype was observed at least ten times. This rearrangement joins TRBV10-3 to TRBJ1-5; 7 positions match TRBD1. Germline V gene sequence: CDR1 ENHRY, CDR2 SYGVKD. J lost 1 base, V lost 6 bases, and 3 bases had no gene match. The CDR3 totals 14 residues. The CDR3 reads CAISGQESNQPQHF. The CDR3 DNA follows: TGTGCCATCAGCGGACAGGAGAGCAATCAGCCCCAGCATTTT.

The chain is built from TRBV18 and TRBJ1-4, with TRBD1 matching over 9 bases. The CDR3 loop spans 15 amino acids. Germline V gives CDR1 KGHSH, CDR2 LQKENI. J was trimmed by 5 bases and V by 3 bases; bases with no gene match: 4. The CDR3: CASSPKDRGNEKLFF. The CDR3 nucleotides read TGTGCCAGCTCACCGAAGGACAGGGGAAATGAAAAACTGTTTTTT.

Written as DNA, the CDR3 is TGTGCCAGCAGTTTAGGGCCATCGGAAAACACTGAAGCTTTCTTT. Translating it yields CASSLGPSENTEAFF. The genes are TRBV12-3 or TRBV12-4 and TRBJ1-1; D gene unclear. The CDR3 is 15 amino acids. Trimming took 1 base from V and 2 from J, leaving 11 bases between them.

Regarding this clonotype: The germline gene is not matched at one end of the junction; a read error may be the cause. The CDR3: CCAGRFGALRSNYGYTF. The CDR3 DNA follows: TGCTGTGCTGGGCGATTCGGGGCCCTCCGATCTAACTATGGCTACACCTTC. This chain links TRBV20-1 with TRBJ1-2; a weak D match, TRBD1 (5 bases). Germline values: CDR1 DFQATT, CDR2 SNEGSKA (reference sequence). This CDR3 has 17 residues.

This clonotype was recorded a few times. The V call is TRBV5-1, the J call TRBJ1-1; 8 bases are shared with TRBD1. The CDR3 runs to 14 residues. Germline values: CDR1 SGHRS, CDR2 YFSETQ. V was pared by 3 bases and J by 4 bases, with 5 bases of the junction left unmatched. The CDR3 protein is CASSSRGRGTEAFF. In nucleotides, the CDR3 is TGCGCCAGCAGCTCCAGGGGGCGGGGCACTGAAGCTTTCTTT.

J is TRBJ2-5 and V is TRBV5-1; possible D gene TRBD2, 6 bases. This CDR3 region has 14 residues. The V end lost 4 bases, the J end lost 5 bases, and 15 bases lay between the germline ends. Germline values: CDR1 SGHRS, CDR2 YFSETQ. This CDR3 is CASSGGTQVETQYF. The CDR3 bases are TGCGCCAGCAGCGGCGGGACCCAGGTCGAGACCCAGTACTTC.

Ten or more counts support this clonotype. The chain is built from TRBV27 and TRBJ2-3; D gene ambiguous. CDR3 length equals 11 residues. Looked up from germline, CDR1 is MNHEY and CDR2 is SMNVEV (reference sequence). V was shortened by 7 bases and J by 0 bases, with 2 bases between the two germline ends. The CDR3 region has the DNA TGTGCCAGCACTAGCACAGATACGCAGTATTTT. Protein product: CASTSTDTQYF.

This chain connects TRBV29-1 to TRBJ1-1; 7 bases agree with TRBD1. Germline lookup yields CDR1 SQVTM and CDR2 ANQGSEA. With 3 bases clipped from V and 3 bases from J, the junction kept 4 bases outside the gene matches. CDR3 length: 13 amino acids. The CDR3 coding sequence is TGCAGCGTTGAGAGGGGGCAATACACTGAAGCTTTCTTT. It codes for CSVERGQYTEAFF.

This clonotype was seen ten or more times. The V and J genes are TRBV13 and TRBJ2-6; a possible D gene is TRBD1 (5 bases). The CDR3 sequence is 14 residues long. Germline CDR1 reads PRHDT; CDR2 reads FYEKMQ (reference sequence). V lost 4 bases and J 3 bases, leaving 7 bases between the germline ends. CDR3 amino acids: CASSSRVGANVLTF. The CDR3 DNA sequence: TGTGCCAGCAGCTCCAGGGTTGGGGCCAACGTCCTGACTTTC.

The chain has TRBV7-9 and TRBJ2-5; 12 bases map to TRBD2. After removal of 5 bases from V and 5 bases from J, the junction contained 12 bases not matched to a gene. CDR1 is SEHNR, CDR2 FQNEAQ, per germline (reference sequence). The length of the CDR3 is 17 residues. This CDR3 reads CASSTILAGGPGETQYF. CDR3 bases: TGTGCCAGCAGCACAATCCTAGCGGGAGGGCCTGGGGAGACCCAGTACTTC.

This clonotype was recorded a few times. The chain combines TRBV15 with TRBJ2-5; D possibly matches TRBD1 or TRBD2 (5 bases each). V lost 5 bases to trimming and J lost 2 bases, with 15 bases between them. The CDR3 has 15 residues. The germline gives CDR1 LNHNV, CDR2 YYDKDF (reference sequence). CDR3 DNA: TGTGCCACCAGCCTCGGGACCGACAAACAAGAGACCCAGTACTTC. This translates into CATSLGTDKQETQYF.

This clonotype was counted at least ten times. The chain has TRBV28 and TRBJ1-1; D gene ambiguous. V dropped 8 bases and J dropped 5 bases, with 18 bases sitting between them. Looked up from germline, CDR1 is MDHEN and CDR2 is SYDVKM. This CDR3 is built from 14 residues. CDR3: CASPLLEVKTEAFF. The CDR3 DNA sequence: TGTGCCAGCCCCTTGTTGGAGGTCAAGACTGAAGCTTTCTTT.

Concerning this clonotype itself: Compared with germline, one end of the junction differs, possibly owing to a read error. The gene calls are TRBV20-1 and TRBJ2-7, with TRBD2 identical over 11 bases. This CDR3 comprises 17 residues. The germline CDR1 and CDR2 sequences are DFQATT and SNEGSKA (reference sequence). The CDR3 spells CCASKGVAGGTSYEQYF. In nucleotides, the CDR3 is TGCTGTGCTAGTAAGGGGGTAGCGGGAGGGACGTCCTACGAGCAGTACTTC.

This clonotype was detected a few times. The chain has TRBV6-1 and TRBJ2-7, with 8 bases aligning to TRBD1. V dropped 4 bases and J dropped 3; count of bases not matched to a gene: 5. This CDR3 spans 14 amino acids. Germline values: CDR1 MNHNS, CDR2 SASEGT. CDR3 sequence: CASSGWTGIYEQYF. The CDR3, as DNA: TGTGCCAGCAGTGGCTGGACAGGGATCTACGAGCAGTACTTC.

The CDR3 loop reads CASSREVVSTGGRTEAFF. The CDR3, as DNA: TGCGCCAGCAGCCGGGAGGTGGTTTCGACAGGGGGCAGGACTGAAGCTTTCTTT. The rearrangement joins TRBV5-1 to TRBJ1-1; TRBD1 matches at 10 bases. Germline lookup yields CDR1 SGHRS and CDR2 YFSETQ. The J segment lost 5 bases and the V segment lost 4 bases, leaving 17 bases of the junction unmatched. This CDR3 spans 18 amino acids.

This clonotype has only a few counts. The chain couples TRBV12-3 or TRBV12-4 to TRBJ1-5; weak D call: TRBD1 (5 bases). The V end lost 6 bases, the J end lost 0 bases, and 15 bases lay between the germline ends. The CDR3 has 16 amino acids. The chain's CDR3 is CASSIGAINSNQPQHF. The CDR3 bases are TGTGCCAGCAGCATAGGGGCCATAAATAGCAATCAGCCCCAGCATTTT.

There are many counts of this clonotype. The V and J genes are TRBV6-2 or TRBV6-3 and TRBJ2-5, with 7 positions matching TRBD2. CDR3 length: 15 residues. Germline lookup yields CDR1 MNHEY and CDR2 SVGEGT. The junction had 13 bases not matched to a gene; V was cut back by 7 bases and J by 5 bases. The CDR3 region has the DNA TGTGCCAGCAAGACCAGAGCGGGAAAGGACGAGACCCAGTACTTC. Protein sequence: CASKTRAGKDETQYF.

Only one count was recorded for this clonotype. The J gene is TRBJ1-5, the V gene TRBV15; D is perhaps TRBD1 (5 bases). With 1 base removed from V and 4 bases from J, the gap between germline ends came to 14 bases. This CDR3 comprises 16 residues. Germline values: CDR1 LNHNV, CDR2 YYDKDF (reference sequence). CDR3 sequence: CATSRARVGRNQPQHF. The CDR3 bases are TGTGCCACCAGCAGAGCCCGGGTGGGGCGGAATCAGCCCCAGCATTTT. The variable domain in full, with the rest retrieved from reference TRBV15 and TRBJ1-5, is DAMVIQNPRYQVTQFGKPVTLSCSQTLNHNVMYWYQQKSSQAPKLLFHYYDKDFNNEADTPDNFQSRRPNTSFCFLDIRSPGLGDTAMYLCATSRARVGRNQPQHFGDGTRLSIL.

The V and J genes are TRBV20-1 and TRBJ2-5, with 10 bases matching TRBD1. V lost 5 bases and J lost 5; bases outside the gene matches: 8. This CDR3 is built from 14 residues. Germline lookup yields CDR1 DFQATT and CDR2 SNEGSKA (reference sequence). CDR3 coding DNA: TGCAGTGCTGCCCCGGGACAGGGGTTTGAGACCCAGTACTTC. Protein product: CSAAPGQGFETQYF.

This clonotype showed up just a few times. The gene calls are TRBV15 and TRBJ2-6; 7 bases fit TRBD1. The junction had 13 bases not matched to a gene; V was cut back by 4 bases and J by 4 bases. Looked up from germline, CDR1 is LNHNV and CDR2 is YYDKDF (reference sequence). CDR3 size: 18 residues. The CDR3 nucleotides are TGTGCCACCAGCACAGATAAACAGGGGCGGCCCGGGGCCAACGTCCTGACTTTC. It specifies CATSTDKQGRPGANVLTF.

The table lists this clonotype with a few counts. Here the CDR3 DNA reads TGTGCCAGCAGCCCCTTAGGGCTCTCTGGAAACACCATATATTTT. Protein: CASSPLGLSGNTIYF. The rearrangement links TRBV7-2 to TRBJ1-3; no definite D call. Per germline, CDR1 SGHTA and CDR2 FQGNSA. The ends were cut back, 5 bases at V and 0 bases at J, with 11 bases in the middle. This CDR3 is built from 15 residues.

The CDR3 DNA reads as TGTGCCAGCAGTTATCGAGGACAGGGACCATCCACAGATACGCAGTATTTT. It translates to CASSYRGQGPSTDTQYF. The J gene is TRBJ2-3, the V gene TRBV6-5; TRBD1 aligns across 8 bases. CDR1 and CDR2 from the germline V gene are MNHEY and SVGAGI. The CDR3 has 17 residues. V trimming: 3 bases; J trimming: 2 bases; junction bases outside the gene matches: 10.

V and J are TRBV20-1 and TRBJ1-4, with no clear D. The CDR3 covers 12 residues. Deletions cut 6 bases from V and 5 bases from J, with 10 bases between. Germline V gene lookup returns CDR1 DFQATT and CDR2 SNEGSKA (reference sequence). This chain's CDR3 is CSASWENEKLFF. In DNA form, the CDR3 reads TGCAGTGCCTCCTGGGAAAATGAAAAACTGTTTTTT.

The CDR3 DNA reads as TGTGCCAGCAGACAGGACAGGGGCGGTGGCAATGAGCAGTTCTTC. Amino acid sequence: CASRQDRGGGNEQFF. This sequence joins TRBV6-1 and TRBJ2-1; TRBD1 matches at 9 bases. The germline V gene encodes CDR1 MNHNS and CDR2 SASEGT. The ends lost 6 bases at V and 6 bases at J; junction bases unmatched: 9. The length of the CDR3 is 15 residues.

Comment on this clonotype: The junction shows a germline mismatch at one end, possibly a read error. The CDR3 sequence is CCAQGLAGGLNTGELFF. The CDR3 nucleotides are TGCTGTGCCCAGGGCCTAGCGGGGGGGTTAAACACCGGGGAGCTGTTTTTT. The chain joins TRBV20-1 to TRBJ2-2; 12 bases map to TRBD2. CDR3 length: 17 amino acids. In germline, CDR1 is DFQATT, CDR2 SNEGSKA (reference sequence).

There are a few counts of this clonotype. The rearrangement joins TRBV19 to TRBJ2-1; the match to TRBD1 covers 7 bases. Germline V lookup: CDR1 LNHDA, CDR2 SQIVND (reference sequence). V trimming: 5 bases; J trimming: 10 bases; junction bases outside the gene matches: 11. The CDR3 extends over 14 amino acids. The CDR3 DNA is TGTGCCAGTAGTCCATCGACAGGGTGGCGCGAGCAGTTCTTC. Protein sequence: CASSPSTGWREQFF.

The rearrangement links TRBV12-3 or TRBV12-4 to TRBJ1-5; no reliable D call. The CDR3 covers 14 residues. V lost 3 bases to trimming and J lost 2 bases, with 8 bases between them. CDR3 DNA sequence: TGTGCCAGCAGTTTTAGTAGGTGCAATCAGCCCCAGCATTTT. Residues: CASSFSRCNQPQHF.

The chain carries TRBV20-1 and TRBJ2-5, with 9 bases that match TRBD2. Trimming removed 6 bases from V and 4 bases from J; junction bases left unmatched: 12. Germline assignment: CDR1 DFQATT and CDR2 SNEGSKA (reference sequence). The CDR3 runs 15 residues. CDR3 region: CSAHPGAGGGETQYF. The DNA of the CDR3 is TGCAGTGCGCACCCGGGGGCGGGAGGGGGAGAGACCCAGTACTTC.

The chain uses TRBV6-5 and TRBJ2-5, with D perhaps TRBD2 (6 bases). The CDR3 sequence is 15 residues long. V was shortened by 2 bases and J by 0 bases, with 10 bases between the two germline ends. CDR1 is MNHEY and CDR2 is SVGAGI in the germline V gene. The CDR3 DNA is TGTGCCAGCAGTTACGGGGACTCGTACCAAGAGACCCAGTACTTC. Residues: CASSYGDSYQETQYF.

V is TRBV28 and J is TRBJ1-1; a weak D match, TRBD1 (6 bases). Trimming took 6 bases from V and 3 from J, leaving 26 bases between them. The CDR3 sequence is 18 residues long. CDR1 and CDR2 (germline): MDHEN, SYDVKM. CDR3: CASRYAGPPGQRYTEAFF. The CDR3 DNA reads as TGTGCCAGCAGATACGCAGGCCCCCCTGGACAGCGCTACACTGAAGCTTTCTTT.